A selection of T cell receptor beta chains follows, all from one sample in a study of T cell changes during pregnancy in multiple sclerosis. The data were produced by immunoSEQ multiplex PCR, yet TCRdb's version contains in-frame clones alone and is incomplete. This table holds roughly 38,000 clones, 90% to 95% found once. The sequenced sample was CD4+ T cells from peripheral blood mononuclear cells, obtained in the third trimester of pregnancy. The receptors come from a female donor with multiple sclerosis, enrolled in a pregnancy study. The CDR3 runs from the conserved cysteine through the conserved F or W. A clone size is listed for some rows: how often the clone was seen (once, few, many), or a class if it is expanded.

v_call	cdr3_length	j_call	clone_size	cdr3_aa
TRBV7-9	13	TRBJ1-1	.	CASSWAANTEAFF
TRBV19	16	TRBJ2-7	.	CARMGVSRKMSYEQYF
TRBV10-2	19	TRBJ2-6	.	CASSELMVQGPSGANVLTF
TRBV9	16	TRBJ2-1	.	CASTYPRDSAYNEQFF
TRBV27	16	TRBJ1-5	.	CASSLVTGQGLQPQHF
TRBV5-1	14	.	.	CASSLTSGSPEQYF
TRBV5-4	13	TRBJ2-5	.	CASSLELLETQYF
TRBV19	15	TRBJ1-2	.	CASSATGAFSYGYTF
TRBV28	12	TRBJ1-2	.	CASIGPGGGYTF
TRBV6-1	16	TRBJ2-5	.	CASSEQASGGGGTQYF
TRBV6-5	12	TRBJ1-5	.	CASSHRDQPQHF
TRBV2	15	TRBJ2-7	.	CASSKDSTSSYEQYF
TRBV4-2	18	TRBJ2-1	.	CASSQDARLAGGTDEQFF
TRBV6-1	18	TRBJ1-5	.	CASSETGQVIASNQPQHF
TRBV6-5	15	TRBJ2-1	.	CASSFTSGSRGEQFF
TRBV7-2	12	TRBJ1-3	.	CASSLGGNTIYF
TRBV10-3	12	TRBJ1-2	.	CAITDSAYGYTF
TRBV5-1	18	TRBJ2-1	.	CASSLGLLAGSPYNEQFF
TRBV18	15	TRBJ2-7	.	CASSSRLTPPYEQYF
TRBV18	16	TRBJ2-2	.	CASSPGLAGDTGELFF
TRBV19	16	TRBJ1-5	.	CASSIGTGGGNQPQHF
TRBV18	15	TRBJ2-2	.	CASSPGRGRGGELFF
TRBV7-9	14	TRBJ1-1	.	CASSLDRGHTEAFF
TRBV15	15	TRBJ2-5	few	CATRRTSGYQETQYF
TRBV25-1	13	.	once	CASSATGLYEQYF
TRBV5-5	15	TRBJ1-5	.	CASSGAGTPNQPQHF
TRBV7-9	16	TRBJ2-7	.	CASSSNRGANRYEQYF
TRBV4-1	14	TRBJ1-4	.	CASARGRGDEKLFF
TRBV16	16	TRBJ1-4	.	CASSQSPGQGYEKLFF
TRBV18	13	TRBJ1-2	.	CASSEGTAYGYTF
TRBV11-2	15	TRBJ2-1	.	CASSLERNSYNEQFF
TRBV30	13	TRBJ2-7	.	CAWSDGSSYEQYF
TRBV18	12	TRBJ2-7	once	CASSPGGYEQYF
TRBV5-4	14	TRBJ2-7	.	CASSPLTGSYEQYF
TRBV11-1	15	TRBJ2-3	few	CASSSMGGVADTQYF
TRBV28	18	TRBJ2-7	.	CASSSSGWGGTVAYEQYF
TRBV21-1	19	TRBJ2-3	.	CASSKAGGRERELTDTQYF
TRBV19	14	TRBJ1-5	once	CASKGGDPNQPQHF
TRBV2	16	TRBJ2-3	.	CASSEEPGGSTDTQYF
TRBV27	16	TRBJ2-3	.	CASSSRGQGSIDTQYF
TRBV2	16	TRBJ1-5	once	CASKDRGSYSNQPQHF
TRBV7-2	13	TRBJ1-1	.	CASSLEQYTEAFF
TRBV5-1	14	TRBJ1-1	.	CASRLGTANTEAFF
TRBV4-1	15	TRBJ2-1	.	CASSQETSGGKKQFF
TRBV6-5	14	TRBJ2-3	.	CASSYSRGTDTQYF
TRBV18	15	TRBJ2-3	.	CASSPTGHITDTQYF
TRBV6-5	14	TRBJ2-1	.	CASGGGSNYNEQFF
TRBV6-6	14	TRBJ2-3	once	CATQGGRSTDTQYF